This TCR beta chain was captured by sequencing in a study of post-analysis software for immune sequencing data (dated by TCRdb to between 2014 and 2017). General notes on the study: Disease courses on record covered relapsing-remitting, secondary progressive and progressive-relapsing multiple sclerosis, though some patients had no subtype annotation. The multiple sclerosis patient repertoires were compared with approximately 11 previously published healthy control repertoires from donors aged 6 to 25 years. A subset of samples was prepared in parallel using single-end sample barcoding, then pooled and co-amplified after Illumina adapter ligation. Study-wide findings and limitations: Significantly higher frequencies in patients than in controls were found for roughly 5 TRBV segments, including TRBV5-6, TRBV5-1 and TRBV20-1. Direct clustering with F measure revealed strong co-clustering of samples prepared in the same batch, which led to a batch-effect correction. The control group was slightly older than the multiple sclerosis patient group. Multiple sclerosis patients had significantly lower normalized Chao1 diversity than controls, a result that suggests substantial peripheral T-cell clonal expansion.

TCR beta repertoires were profiled from peripheral blood of 13 young patients with multiple sclerosis to demonstrate the VDJtools post-analysis software. The multiple sclerosis patients were children and adolescents ranging in age from roughly 6 to 15 years. Library prep was done by PCR. Sequencing took place on an Illumina HiSeq 2500. To reduce PCR and sequencing biases, unique molecular identifiers were built into the TCR beta cDNA libraries. Some 500,000 cDNA molecules were obtained per 1 to 10 million input T cells, so each molecule approximated one T cell. The same protocol used for the earlier healthy control dataset was applied to prepare and sequence the patient libraries. Within a given batch, samples were prepared together, multiplexed and sequenced on the same HiSeq lane. Per the authors' processing: MIGEC was used to process the raw barcoded reads, and molecular identifier groups with only a single read were discarded before consensus assembly and CDR3 extraction. Clonotype tables were post-analysed with VDJtools, normalizing diversity by down-sampling all datasets to the smallest sample size. In repertoire overlap clustering, CDR3 amino acid sequences, but not nucleotide sequences, were matched to correct batch-related cross-sample contamination. The public reads were quality trimmed at Q25 with fastp and then assembled into clones with MiXCR by TCRdb, keeping productive beta chains. Records with the same CDR3 protein are collapsed into one entry carrying the most frequent genes and DNA. The V and J calls here are based on TCRdb, not the publication. The sample yields approximately 730,000 distinct CDR3 sequences; 25% to 30% were counted once. The ten largest clones represent under 0.7% of the sample.

A few counts support this clonotype. No cognate antigen has been identified for it. No much larger clonotype is one base removed from it; base qualities were not supplied. Per the germline V gene, MNHEY is the CDR1 and SVGEGT is the CDR2. The CDR3 covers 14 residues, taking in both the cysteine and the phenylalanine. This entry keeps only the CDR3 DNA: 42 bases, framed from base 1. V sheds 2 bases and J sheds 5 bases, leaving 13 bases between their ends. Material: blood. This clonotype was sampled from a girl aged 5-17 years with multiple sclerosis. The chain joins TRBV6-2 or TRBV6-3 to TRBJ2-7; a tentative D call is TRBD1 (6 bases match). The CDR3 has the sequence CASSYIGQFHEQYF. The base sequence is TGTGCCAGCAGTTACATAGGACAGTTCCACGAGCAGTACTTC.